The source of this T cell receptor beta chain is a study of neoadjuvant anti-PD-1 for oral cavity cancer. As to this clone: The antigen is unknown.

Stated time point: after neoadjuvant nivolumab, at surgical resection. These oral cavity squamous cell carcinomas were HPV-negative and locally advanced. The V end lost 4 bases, the J end lost 5 bases, and 14 bases lay between the germline ends. The CDR3 runs to 13 residues. Germline V CDR1 and CDR2: SQVTM, ANQGSEA. Study findings and constraints: Higher pretreatment Treg/Th17 ratios tracked higher pretreatment blood clonality.

Six replicates per PBMC sample, mostly from about 500 ng of genomic DNA. Data came from immunoSEQ multiplex PCR; TCRdb stores just in-frame clones and leaves some out. The sample includes tens of thousands of clones, 70% to 90% of them seen just once. The material was PBMCs, obtained after nivolumab (anti-PD-1) treatment. The chain has TRBV29-1 and TRBJ2-5; D gene unclear. The sequence was obtained from a person between 40 and 85 years old with oral cavity squamous cell carcinoma. The CDR3 sequence: CSVGGAFGETQYF. The CDR3 DNA is TGCAGCGTTGGCGGAGCGTTCGGGGAGACCCAGTACTTC.